This T cell receptor beta chain was retrieved from a study of T-cell memory formation after mild COVID-19. The TCR alpha and TCR beta cDNA libraries, bearing sample barcodes and UMIs, were generated by 5'RACE using constant-segment primers. TCRdb reprocessed the 5' RACE reads with MiXCR, giving one entry per CDR3 protein. This sample has some 300,000 distinct CDR3 sequences, with just under 20% found just once. V lost 4 bases to trimming and J lost 7 bases; unmatched junction nucleotides: 7. The CDR3 runs to 14 residues. From germline, CDR1 is SGHVS and CDR2 FQNEAQ. The study's findings and limits: Some responding clones appeared in pre-infection memory, suggesting cross-reactive memory joined. Proof of SARS-CoV-2 specificity was absent for the second-wave clones that crested on day 37.

This clonotype occurred many times. The target antigen is unknown. The sequence derives from a man aged 18 to 30 who had mild COVID-19 (a few samples of this study predate the infection). Cell type and time point are not known. The sequenced sample was PBMCs or a T cell subset sorted from them (not recorded which). This chain connects TRBV7-8 to TRBJ1-3, with 7 positions matching TRBD1. Written as DNA, the CDR3 is TGTGCCAGCAGCTCGGGACAGAGAGGGAACACCATATATTTT. It translates to CASSSGQRGNTIYF.